The clone carrying this T cell receptor (beta chain) was found many times. The target antigen is unknown. An end of the junction does not agree with germline; a read error may underlie this. These data come from a study of early T cells in non-severe SARS-CoV-2 infection. On the study more broadly: Investigators sequenced bulk RNA drawn from unsorted whole blood, and chains remained unpaired. General study points: The VDJdb matching leaned toward anti-spike CD8 responses and overlooked private and CD4 specificities.

The CDR3 length is 15 residues. CDR1 and CDR2 (germline): SGHAT, FQNNGV. The TCR library protocol attached unique molecular identifiers to the individual cDNA molecules. In TCRdb, the 5' RACE reads were re-called with MiXCR into one record per CDR3 protein. The sample lists approximately 63,000 distinct CDR3 sequences; 5.5% to 7% were seen once. This specimen was whole blood, taken at baseline. The genes are TRBV11-2 and TRBJ1-1; D uncertain. The source is an adult who was a healthcare worker with PCR-confirmed SARS-CoV-2 infection or an uninfected control (not recorded which). The CDR3 region is CASSLDRAPNTEVFF. CDR3 coding DNA: TGTGCCAGCAGCTTAGATCGGGCACCGAACACTGAAGTTTTCTTT.